These T cell receptor beta chains were read from a single sample in a study of Graves' ophthalmopathy and Graves' hyperthyroidism. TCRdb independently ran MiXCR on the multiplex PCR reads; one entry per CDR3 protein. The repertoire holds about 1.1 million distinct CDR3 sequences, with about 36% as singletons. The specimen was peripheral blood or thyroid tissue (not recorded which). The receptors were sampled from an adult man with Graves' hyperthyroidism. Each CDR3 is given with its conserved first and last residue. D genes are given only for firm matches. Some rows have no size entry. The others give once, few or many, or a class for an expanded clone.

size,V,J,D,DNA,CDR3
NA,TRBV5-4,TRBJ2-2,TRBD1,TGTGCCAGCAGTCCACTGGGTGGGGGACAGCGAACCGGGGAGCTGTTTTTT,CASSPLGGGQRTGELFF
many,TRBV7-2,TRBJ2-7,TRBD1,TGTGCCAGCAGCTCACCCGGGACAGGGAGCGAGCAGTACTTC,CASSSPGTGSEQYF
many,TRBV6-5,TRBJ1-2,TRBD1,TGTGCCAGCAGTAAGGGACAGGGTAACTATGGCTACACCTTC,CASSKGQGNYGYTF
NA,TRBV30,TRBJ1-4,TRBD1,TGTGCCTGGAGTGTCATGACAGGGGGGGAAAAACTGTTTTTT,CAWSVMTGGEKLFF
many,TRBV9,TRBJ1-3,NA,TGTGCCAGCAGCGTAGAAGGGGACGGAAACACCATATATTTT,CASSVEGDGNTIYF
NA,TRBV25-1,TRBJ1-1,TRBD1,TGTGCCAGCAGTGATGGGAGGGGGCCCACTGAAGCTTTCTTT,CASSDGRGPTEAFF
many,TRBV4-1,TRBJ1-5,NA,TGCGCCAGCAGCCAAGAGGAGAAAGGCCAGCCCCAGCATTTT,CASSQEEKGQPQHF
few,TRBV12-3/TRBV12-4,TRBJ1-6,NA,TGTGCCAGCAGCCCCGCGGGCGGGAATTCACCCCTCCACTTT,CASSPAGGNSPLHF
NA,TRBV7-9,TRBJ1-4,NA,TGTGCCAGCAGGTTGCAAGGGAGACCTGAAAAACTGTTTTTT,CASRLQGRPEKLFF
many,TRBV6-6,TRBJ2-2,NA,TGTGCCAGCACCCCGCGGCACGACACCGGGGAGCTGTTTTTT,CASTPRHDTGELFF
once,TRBV7-3,TRBJ2-5,TRBD2,TGTGCCAGCAGCTCCGGGACTAGCGAGGAGGCCCAGTACTTC,CASSSGTSEEAQYF
NA,TRBV10-2,TRBJ1-1,NA,TGCGCCAGCGGTAACAGGGAGTGGACTGAAGCTTTCTTT,CASGNREWTEAFF
many,TRBV12-3/TRBV12-4,TRBJ2-6,NA,TGTGCCAGCGCCGGAGCGTCTGGGGCCAACGTCCTGACTTTC,CASAGASGANVLTF
NA,TRBV24-1,TRBJ2-7,TRBD1,TGTGCCACCAGTGATACACCGGGACAGGGGGCCGAGCAGTACTTC,CATSDTPGQGAEQYF
NA,TRBV10-3,TRBJ2-5,NA,TGTGCCATCAGTGCTCGTCCGGGATTACTGGGACGGGAGACCCAGTACTTC,CAISARPGLLGRETQYF
few,TRBV12-3/TRBV12-4,TRBJ1-5,NA,TGTGCCAGCAGTTTAGGCACAGTTTATAGCAATCAGCCCCAGCATTTT,CASSLGTVYSNQPQHF
once,TRBV20-1,TRBJ2-7,NA,TGCAGTGCTGGAACAGCCGGGACCACGACCTACGAGCAGTACTTC,CSAGTAGTTTYEQYF
NA,TRBV7-9,TRBJ2-2,NA,TGTGCCAGCAGCTTATCAGGACCGGGTGGGGAGCTGTTTTTT,CASSLSGPGGELFF
few,TRBV4-2,TRBJ1-1,NA,TGTGCCAGCAGCCTTTCCGGGACACTTAACACTGAAGCTTTCTTT,CASSLSGTLNTEAFF
many,TRBV20-1,TRBJ1-1,NA,TGCAGTGCCGAAGGGGGAACAGGTTTCACTGAAGCTTTCTTT,CSAEGGTGFTEAFF
NA,TRBV11-2,TRBJ1-6,TRBD1,TGTGCCAGCAGTGCTACCCGACAGGGGGTAAATTCACCCCTCCACTTT,CASSATRQGVNSPLHF
many,TRBV29-1,TRBJ2-7,TRBD2,TGCAGCGTTGAAGAAGCAGCGGGGGGGACCGGCGAGCAGTACTTC,CSVEEAAGGTGEQYF
NA,TRBV25-1,TRBJ1-2,NA,TGTGCCAGCAGTGGTCCCCTCAGGAACACCGGGGGAAGGAAGGCTGCTGGCTACACCTTC,CASSGPLRNTGGRKAAGYTF
NA,TRBV10-2,TRBJ2-5,TRBD2,TGCGCCAGCAGGTGGGGCGGGGGGGCCAAAGAGACCCAGTACTTC,CASRWGGGAKETQYF
many,TRBV7-9,TRBJ1-1,NA,TGTGCCAGCAGCTCCACACCCACTGAAGCTTTCTTT,CASSSTPTEAFF
NA,TRBV6-5,TRBJ1-2,NA,TGTGCCAGCAGAACAGTCCAGGGGTTAGGGTATGGCTACACCTTC,CASRTVQGLGYGYTF
many,TRBV7-9,TRBJ1-2,NA,TGTGCCAGCAGCCTACTTGGCGCCGTTGATGGCTACACCTTC,CASSLLGAVDGYTF
many,TRBV7-8,TRBJ1-6,NA,TGTGCCAGCAGCTTAGTTAACAGGGTGGGGTCACCCCTCCACTTT,CASSLVNRVGSPLHF
many,TRBV20-1,TRBJ1-4,NA,TGCAGTGCTAGTCGTCGGGAAAAACTGTTTTTT,CSASRREKLFF
many,TRBV2,TRBJ2-7,NA,TGTGCCACCAAGGGGCAACGCACCTACGAGCAGTACTTC,CATKGQRTYEQYF
many,TRBV5-1,TRBJ1-2,NA,TGCGCCAGCAGCTTGACGGCCGGAGCTAACTATGGCTACACCTTC,CASSLTAGANYGYTF
once,TRBV27,TRBJ1-5,NA,TGTGCCAGCAGTTTATCGTCAGGGGCCGGGGGGGCCCAGCATTTT,CASSLSSGAGGAQHF
many,TRBV7-2,TRBJ2-5,NA,TGTGCCAGCAGCGAAAGGCGGGCCCTTCAGGAGACCCAGTACTTC,CASSERRALQETQYF
many,TRBV7-9,TRBJ1-4,TRBD1,TGTGCCAGCGGGCCGACAGGGGTCATTGAAAAACTGTTTTTT,CASGPTGVIEKLFF
many,TRBV5-8,TRBJ2-7,NA,TGTGCCAGCAGCCCTCGCGGGACCACCTACGAGCAGTACTTC,CASSPRGTTYEQYF
NA,TRBV20-1,TRBJ2-5,NA,TGCAGTGCTAGACCCCGACAGGTCGGGAGAGAGACCCAGTACTTC,CSARPRQVGRETQYF